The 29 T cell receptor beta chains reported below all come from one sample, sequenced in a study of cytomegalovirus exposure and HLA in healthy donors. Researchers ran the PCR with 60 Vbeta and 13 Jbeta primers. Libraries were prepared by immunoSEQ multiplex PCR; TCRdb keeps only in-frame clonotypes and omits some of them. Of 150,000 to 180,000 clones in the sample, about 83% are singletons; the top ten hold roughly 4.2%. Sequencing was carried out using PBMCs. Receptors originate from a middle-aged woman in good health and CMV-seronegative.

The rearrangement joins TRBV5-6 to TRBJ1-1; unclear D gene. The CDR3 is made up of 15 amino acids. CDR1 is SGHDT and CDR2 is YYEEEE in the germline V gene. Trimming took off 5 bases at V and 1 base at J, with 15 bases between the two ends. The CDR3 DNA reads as TGTGCCAGCAGTTTCCTCCCGTCGGGGAACACTGAAGCTTTCTTT. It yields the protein CASSFLPSGNTEAFF.

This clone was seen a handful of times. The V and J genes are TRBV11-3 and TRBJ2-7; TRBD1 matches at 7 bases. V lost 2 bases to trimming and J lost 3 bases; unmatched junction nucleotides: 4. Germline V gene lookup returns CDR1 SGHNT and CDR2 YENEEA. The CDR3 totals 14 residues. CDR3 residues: CASSLLGQSYEQYF. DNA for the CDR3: TGTGCCAGCAGCTTATTGGGACAGAGCTACGAGCAGTACTTC.

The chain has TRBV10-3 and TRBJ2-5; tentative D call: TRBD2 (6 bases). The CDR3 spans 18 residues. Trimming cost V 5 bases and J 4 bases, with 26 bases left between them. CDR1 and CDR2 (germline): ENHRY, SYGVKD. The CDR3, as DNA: TGTGCCATCAGTTCAACCGGGACTCCACCCCCGCCCCGAGAGACCCAGTACTTC. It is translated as CAISSTGTPPPPRETQYF.

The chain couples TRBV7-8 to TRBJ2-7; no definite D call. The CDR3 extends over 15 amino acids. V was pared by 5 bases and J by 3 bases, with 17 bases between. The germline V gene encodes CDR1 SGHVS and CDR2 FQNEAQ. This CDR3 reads CASSPGYSRHYEQYF. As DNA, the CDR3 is TGTGCCAGCAGCCCCGGATACTCTAGGCACTACGAGCAGTACTTC.

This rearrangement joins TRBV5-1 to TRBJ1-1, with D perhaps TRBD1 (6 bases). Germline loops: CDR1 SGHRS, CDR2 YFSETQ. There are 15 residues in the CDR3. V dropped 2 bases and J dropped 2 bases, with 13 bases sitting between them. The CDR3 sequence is CASSFQGSSNTEAFF. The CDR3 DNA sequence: TGCGCCAGCAGCTTCCAGGGGTCCTCCAACACTGAAGCTTTCTTT.

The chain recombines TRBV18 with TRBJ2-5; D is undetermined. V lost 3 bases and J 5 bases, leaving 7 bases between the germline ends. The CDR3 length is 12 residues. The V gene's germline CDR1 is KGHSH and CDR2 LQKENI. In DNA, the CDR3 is TGTGCCAGCTCACCCCTCCAGGAGACCCAGTACTTC. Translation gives CASSPLQETQYF.

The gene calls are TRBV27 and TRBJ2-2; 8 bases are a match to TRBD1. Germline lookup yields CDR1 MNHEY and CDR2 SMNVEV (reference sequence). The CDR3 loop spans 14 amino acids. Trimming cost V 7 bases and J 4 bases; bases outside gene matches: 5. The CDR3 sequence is CASNDRGITGELFF. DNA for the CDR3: TGTGCCAGCAACGACAGGGGTATCACCGGGGAGCTGTTTTTT.

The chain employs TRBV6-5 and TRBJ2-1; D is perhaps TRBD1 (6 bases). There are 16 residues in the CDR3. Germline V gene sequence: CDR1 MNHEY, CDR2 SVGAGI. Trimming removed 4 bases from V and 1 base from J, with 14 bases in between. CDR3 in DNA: TGTGCCAGCAGTTTGACAGGCTCGGGGTCCTACAATGAGCAGTTCTTC. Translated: CASSLTGSGSYNEQFF.

The CDR3 region is CASSSGQMNTEAFF. The CDR3 DNA sequence: TGTGCCAGCAGTTCTGGACAGATGAACACTGAAGCTTTCTTT. The rearrangement links TRBV6-5 to TRBJ1-1, with D perhaps matching TRBD1 (6 bases). From germline, CDR1 is MNHEY and CDR2 SVGAGI. V lost 4 bases to trimming and J lost 0 bases, with 9 bases between them. This CDR3 is 14 amino acids long.

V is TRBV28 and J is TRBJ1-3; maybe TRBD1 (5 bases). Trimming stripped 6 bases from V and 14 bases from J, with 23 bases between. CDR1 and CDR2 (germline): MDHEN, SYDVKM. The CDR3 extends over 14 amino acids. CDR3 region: CASSRSTTGTRLYF. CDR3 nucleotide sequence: TGTGCCAGCAGCAGATCCACGACGGGGACTCGCTTATATTTT. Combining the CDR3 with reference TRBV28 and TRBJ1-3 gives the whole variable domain DVKVTQSSRYLVKRTGEKVFLECVQDMDHENMFWYRQDPGLGLRLIYFSYDVKMKEKGDIPEGYSVSREKKERFSLILESASTNQTSMYLCASSRSTTGTRLYFGEGSWLTVV.

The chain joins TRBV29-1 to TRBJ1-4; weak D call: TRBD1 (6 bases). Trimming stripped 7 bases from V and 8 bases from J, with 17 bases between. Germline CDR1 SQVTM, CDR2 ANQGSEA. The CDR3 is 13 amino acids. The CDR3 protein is CSGAGDGGEKLFF. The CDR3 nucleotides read TGCAGCGGCGCAGGGGATGGCGGCGAAAAACTGTTTTTT.

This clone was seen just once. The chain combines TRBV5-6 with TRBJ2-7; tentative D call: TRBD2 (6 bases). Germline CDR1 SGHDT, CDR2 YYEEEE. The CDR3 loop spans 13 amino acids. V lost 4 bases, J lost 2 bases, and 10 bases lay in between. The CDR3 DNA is TGTGCCAGCAGCGGGCGGGGACCCTACGAGCAGTACTTC. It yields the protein CASSGRGPYEQYF.

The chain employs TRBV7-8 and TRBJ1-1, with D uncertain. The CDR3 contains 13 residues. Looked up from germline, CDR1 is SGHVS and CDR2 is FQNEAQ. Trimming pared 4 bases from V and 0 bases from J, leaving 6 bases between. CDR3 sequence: CASSSQMNTEAFF. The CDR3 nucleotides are TGTGCCAGCAGCTCTCAGATGAACACTGAAGCTTTCTTT.

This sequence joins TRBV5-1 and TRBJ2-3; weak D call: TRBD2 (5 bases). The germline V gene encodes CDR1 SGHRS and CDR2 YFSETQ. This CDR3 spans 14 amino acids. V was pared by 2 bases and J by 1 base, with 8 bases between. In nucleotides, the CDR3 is TGCGCCAGCAGCTTTGAGGGCCGCACAGATACGCAGTATTTT. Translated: CASSFEGRTDTQYF.

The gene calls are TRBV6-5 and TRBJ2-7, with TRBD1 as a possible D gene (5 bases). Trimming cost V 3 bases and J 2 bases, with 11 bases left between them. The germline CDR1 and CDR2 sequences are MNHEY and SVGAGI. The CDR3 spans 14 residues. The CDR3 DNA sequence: TGTGCCAGCAGTTATCGTGCCAGGGCCTACGAGCAGTACTTC. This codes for CASSYRARAYEQYF.

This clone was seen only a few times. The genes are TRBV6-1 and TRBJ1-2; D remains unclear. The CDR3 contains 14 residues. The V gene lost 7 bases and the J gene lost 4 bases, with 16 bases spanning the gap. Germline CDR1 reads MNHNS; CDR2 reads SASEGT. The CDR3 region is CASTSGIDGYGYTF. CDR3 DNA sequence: TGTGCCAGCACGTCGGGGATCGACGGCTATGGCTACACCTTC.

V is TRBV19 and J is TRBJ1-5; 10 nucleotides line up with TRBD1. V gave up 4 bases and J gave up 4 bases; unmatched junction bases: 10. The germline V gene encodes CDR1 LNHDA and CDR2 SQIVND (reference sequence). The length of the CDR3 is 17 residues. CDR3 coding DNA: TGTGCCAGTAGTACTGGACAGGGGGGAATCCGGAATCAGCCCCAGCATTTT. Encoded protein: CASSTGQGGIRNQPQHF.

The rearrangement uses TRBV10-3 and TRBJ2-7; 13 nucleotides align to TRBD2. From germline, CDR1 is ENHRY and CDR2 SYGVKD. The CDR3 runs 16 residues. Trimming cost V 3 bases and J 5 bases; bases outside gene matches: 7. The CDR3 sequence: CAISDSLGLAGNEQYF. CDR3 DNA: TGTGCCATCAGTGACTCGCTGGGACTAGCGGGAAACGAGCAGTACTTC.

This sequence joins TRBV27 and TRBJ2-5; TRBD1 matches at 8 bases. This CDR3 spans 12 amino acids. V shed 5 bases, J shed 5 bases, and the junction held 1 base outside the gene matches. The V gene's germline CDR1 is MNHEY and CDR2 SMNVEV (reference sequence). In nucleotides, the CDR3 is TGTGCCAGCAGTAGACAGGGGGAGACCCAGTACTTC. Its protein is CASSRQGETQYF.

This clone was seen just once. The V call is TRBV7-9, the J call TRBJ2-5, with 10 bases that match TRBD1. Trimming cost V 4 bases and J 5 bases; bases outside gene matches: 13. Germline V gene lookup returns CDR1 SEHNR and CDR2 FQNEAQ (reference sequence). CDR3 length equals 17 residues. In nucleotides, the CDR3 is TGTGCCAGCAGCTCCTTACCGGGACAGGGGAGGTGGGAGACCCAGTACTTC. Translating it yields CASSSLPGQGRWETQYF.

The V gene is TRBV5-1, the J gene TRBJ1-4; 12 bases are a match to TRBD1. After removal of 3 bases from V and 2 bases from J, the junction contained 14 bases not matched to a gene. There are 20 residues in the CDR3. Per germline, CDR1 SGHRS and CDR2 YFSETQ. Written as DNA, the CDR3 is TGCGCCAGCAGCTCCTGGTTCCCGGGACAGGGGGCGACGACTAATGAAAAACTGTTTTTT. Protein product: CASSSWFPGQGATTNEKLFF.

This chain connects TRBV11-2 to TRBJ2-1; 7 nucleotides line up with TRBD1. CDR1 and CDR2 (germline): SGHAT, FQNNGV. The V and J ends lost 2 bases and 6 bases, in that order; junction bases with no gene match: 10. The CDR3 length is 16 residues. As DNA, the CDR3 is TGTGCCAGCAGCTTACCTCGTGGAGCAGGGGGCAATGAGCAGTTCTTC. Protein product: CASSLPRGAGGNEQFF.

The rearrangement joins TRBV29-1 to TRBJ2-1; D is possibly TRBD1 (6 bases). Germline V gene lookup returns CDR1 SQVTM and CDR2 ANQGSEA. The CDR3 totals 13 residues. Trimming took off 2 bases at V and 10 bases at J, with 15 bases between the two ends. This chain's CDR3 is CSVEKGDKEEQFF. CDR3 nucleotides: TGCAGCGTTGAAAAAGGGGACAAGGAGGAGCAGTTCTTC.

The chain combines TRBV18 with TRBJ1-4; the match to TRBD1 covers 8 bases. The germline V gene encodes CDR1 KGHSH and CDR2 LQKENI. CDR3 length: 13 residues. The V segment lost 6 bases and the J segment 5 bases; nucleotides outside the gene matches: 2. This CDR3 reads CASSDRVNEKLFF. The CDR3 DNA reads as TGTGCCAGCTCGGACAGGGTGAATGAAAAACTGTTTTTT. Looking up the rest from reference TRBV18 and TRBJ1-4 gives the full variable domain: NAGVMQNPRHLVRRRGQEARLRCSPMKGHSHVYWYRQLPEEGLKFMVYLQKENIIDESGMPKERFSAEFPKEGPSILRIQQVVRGDSAAYFCASSDRVNEKLFFGSGTQLSVL.

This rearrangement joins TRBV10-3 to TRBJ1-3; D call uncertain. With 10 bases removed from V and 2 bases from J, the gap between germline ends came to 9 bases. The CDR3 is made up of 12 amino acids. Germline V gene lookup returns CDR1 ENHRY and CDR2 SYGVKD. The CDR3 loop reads CATLTAGNTIYF. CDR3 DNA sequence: TGTGCCACCCTAACAGCTGGAAACACCATATATTTT.

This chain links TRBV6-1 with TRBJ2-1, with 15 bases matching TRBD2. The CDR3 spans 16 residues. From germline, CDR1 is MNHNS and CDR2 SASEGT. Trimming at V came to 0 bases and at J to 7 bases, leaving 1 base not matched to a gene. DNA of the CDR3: TGTGCCAGCAGTGAAGCCGGGACTAGCGGGAGGAATGAGCAGTTCTTC. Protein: CASSEAGTSGRNEQFF.

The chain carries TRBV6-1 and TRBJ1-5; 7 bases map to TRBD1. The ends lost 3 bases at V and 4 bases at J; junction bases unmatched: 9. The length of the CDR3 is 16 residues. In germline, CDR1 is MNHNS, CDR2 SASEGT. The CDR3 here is CASSDWGRGLNQPQHF. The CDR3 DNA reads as TGTGCCAGCAGTGACTGGGGAAGGGGGCTAAATCAGCCCCAGCATTTT.

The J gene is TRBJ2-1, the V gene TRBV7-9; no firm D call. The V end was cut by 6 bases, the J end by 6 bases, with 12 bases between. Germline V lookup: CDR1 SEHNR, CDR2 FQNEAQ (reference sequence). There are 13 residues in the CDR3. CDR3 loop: CASRQATFNEQFF. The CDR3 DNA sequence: TGTGCCAGCAGGCAGGCCACATTCAATGAGCAGTTCTTC.

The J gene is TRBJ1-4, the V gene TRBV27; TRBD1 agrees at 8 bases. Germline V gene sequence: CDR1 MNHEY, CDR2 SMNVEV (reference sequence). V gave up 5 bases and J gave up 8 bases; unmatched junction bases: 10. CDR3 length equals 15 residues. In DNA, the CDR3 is TGTGCCAGCAGTGACAGGGGAAGTAATAGCGAAAAACTGTTTTTT. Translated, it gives CASSDRGSNSEKLFF. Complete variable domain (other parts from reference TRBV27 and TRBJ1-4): EAQVTQNPRYLITVTGKKLTVTCSQNMNHEYMSWYRQDPGLGLRQIYYSMNVEVTDKGDVPEGYKVSRKEKRNFPLILESPSPNQTSLYFCASSDRGSNSEKLFFGSGTQLSVL.